This T cell receptor beta chain was obtained from a study of memory CD4+ T cells and cytomegalovirus serostatus. Study overall: Healthy Belgian adult donors included roughly ten CMV-positive and 24 CMV-negative people.

The table came from immunoSEQ multiplex PCR; TCRdb's copy has only in-frame clones and leaves some out. This table has approximately 74,000 clones, about 76% appearing once. The V end was cut by 2 bases, the J end by 5 bases, with 9 bases between. Germline assignment: CDR1 SGHAT and CDR2 FQNNGV. The CDR3 is 13 residues long. The sort gate was single viable CD3+CD4+CD8-CD45RO+ cells for memory CD4+ T cells. This clone was picked up one time. The antigen is unknown. General study results and limits: Each of 65 to 70 CMV-associated TCRbeta sequences occurred in one to five individuals.

The sequenced material came from memory CD4+ T cells from blood. The chain links TRBV11-2 to TRBJ1-1; the D is unclear. The sequence was collected from an adult in good health and CMV-seropositive. CDR3 coding DNA: TGTGCCAGCAGCTTAAATTCGGTGACTGAAGCTTTCTTT. It encodes CASSLNSVTEAFF.